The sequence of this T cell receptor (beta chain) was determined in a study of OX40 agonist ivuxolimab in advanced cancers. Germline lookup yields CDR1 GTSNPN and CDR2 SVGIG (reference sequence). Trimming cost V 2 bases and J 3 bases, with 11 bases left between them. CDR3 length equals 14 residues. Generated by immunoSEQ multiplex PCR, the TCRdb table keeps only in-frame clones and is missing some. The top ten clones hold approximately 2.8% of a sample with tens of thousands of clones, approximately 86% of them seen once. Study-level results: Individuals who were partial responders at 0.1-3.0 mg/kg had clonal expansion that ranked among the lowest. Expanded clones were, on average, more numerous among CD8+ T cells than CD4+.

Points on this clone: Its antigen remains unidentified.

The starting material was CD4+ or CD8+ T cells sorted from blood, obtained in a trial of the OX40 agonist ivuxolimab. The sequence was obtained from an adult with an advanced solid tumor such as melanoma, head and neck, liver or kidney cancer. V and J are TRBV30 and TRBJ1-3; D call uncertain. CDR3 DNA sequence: TGTGCCTGGAGTTCTCGGGCGGTTGGAAACACCATATATTTT. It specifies CAWSSRAVGNTIYF.